The 11 T cell receptor beta chains reported below all come from one sample, sequenced in a study of shared clonotypes between healthy human individuals. Generated by immunoSEQ multiplex PCR, the TCRdb table keeps only in-frame clones and is missing some. Of 2 million or so clones listed, 85% to 95% were seen once; the top ten hold 0.1% to 0.15%. Sequences were obtained from naive CD4+ T cells sorted from blood. The subset denotes: CD45RA+ positively selected. Receptors were obtained from a man younger than 35 in good health.

The chain is built from TRBV28 and TRBJ1-5, with TRBD1 matching over 7 bases. The V gene's germline CDR1 is MDHEN and CDR2 SYDVKM. The CDR3 has 17 residues. V shed 6 bases and J 0 bases; nucleotides not matched to a gene: 11. CDR3 sequence (DNA): TGTGCCAGCAGATCCTACCGGGACAGAAATAGCAATCAGCCCCAGCATTTT. Amino acid sequence: CASRSYRDRNSNQPQHF.

Only one count was recorded for this clone. The rearrangement joins TRBV28 to TRBJ2-6, with no clear D. Germline CDR1 reads MDHEN; CDR2 reads SYDVKM. V lost 1 base and J lost 1, with 5 bases in between. The CDR3 contains 15 residues. For the CDR3, the DNA is TGTGCCAGCAGTTTATCCCGATCTGGGGCCAACGTCCTGACTTTC. It codes for CASSLSRSGANVLTF. Complete variable domain (other parts from reference TRBV28 and TRBJ2-6): DVKVTQSSRYLVKRTGEKVFLECVQDMDHENMFWYRQDPGLGLRLIYFSYDVKMKEKGDIPEGYSVSREKKERFSLILESASTNQTSMYLCASSLSRSGANVLTFGAGSRLTVL.

The chain links TRBV19 to TRBJ1-1; 7 nucleotides match TRBD1. Germline V gene sequence: CDR1 LNHDA, CDR2 SQIVND (reference sequence). V lost 5 bases and J lost 1; bases outside the gene matches: 10. The CDR3 extends over 16 amino acids. Here the CDR3 reads CASSRERGPTNTEAFF. The CDR3 DNA follows: TGTGCCAGTAGTCGGGAGAGGGGGCCAACGAACACTGAAGCTTTCTTT.

This chain connects TRBV5-4 to TRBJ2-7, with no clear D. The V end lost 5 bases, the J end lost 4 bases, and 16 bases lay between the germline ends. CDR1 is SGHNT, CDR2 YYREEE, per germline (reference sequence). The CDR3 has 14 amino acids. This CDR3 is CASSLTNSAYEQYF. The DNA of the CDR3 is TGTGCCAGCAGTTTGACCAACTCGGCTTACGAGCAGTACTTC.

The chain links TRBV11-3 to TRBJ2-2, with unresolved D. This CDR3 has 13 residues. Trimming left V 3 bases short and J 7 bases short, with 9 bases between. CDR1 and CDR2 (germline): SGHNT, YENEEA. CDR3 DNA: TGTGCCAGCAGCTTCGACTCCCACGGGGAGCTGTTTTTT. Residues: CASSFDSHGELFF.

The J gene is TRBJ2-4, the V gene TRBV7-2; D remains ambiguous. This CDR3 has 11 residues. V lost 0 bases and J 9 bases, leaving 3 bases between the germline ends. CDR1 SGHTA and CDR2 FQGNSA come from the germline V gene. The CDR3 coding sequence is TGTGCCAGCAGCTTAGCCCTCATTCAGTACTTC. It translates to CASSLALIQYF. The full variable domain, rest sourced from reference TRBV7-2 and TRBJ2-4, is GAGVSQSPSNKVTEKGKDVELRCDPISGHTALYWYRQSLGQGLEFLIYFQGNSAPDKSGLPSDRFSAERTGGSVSTLTIQRTQQEDSAVYLCASSLALIQYFGAGTRLSVL.

The CDR3 here is CASSQDLQSSYNSPLHF. The CDR3 region has the DNA TGCGCCAGCAGCCAAGATCTACAGAGCTCCTATAATTCACCCCTCCACTTT. V usage is TRBV4-3 and J usage is TRBJ1-6; no clear D gene. Germline assignment: CDR1 LGHNA and CDR2 YSLEER. V lost 0 bases and J lost 0, with 9 bases in between. The CDR3 sequence is 17 residues long.

The V call is TRBV27, the J call TRBJ2-3, with D possibly matching TRBD1 (6 bases). From germline, CDR1 is MNHEY and CDR2 SMNVEV (reference sequence). The CDR3 is made up of 15 amino acids. The V end was cut by 1 base, the J end by 0 bases, with 8 bases between. The CDR3 DNA is TGTGCCAGCAGTTTATACAGGGTCAGCACAGATACGCAGTATTTT. Translating gives CASSLYRVSTDTQYF.

The CDR3 is CAWSSGTLEQYF. In DNA, the CDR3 is TGTGCCTGGAGCTCAGGGACTCTCGAGCAGTACTTC. This chain joins TRBV30 and TRBJ2-7; possibly TRBD2 for D (6 bases). The germline gives CDR1 GTSNPN, CDR2 SVGIG (reference sequence). The CDR3 has 12 amino acids. The V and J ends lost 3 bases and 6 bases respectively, with 12 bases between them.

This clone was detected once. This sequence joins TRBV7-9 and TRBJ2-7; TRBD1 aligns across 8 bases. The germline gives CDR1 SEHNR, CDR2 FQNEAQ (reference sequence). V shed 2 bases, J shed 6 bases, and the junction held 12 bases outside the gene matches. The CDR3 is 16 amino acids. CDR3 coding DNA: TGTGCCAGCAGCTTATCGCTAGGACAGGGAATATTCGAGCAGTACTTC. Protein product: CASSLSLGQGIFEQYF.

V is TRBV19 and J is TRBJ1-1; D is undetermined. Deletions cut 7 bases from V and 3 bases from J, with 9 bases between. The germline gives CDR1 LNHDA, CDR2 SQIVND (reference sequence). The CDR3 consists of 12 residues. The CDR3 here is CASKPRYTEAFF. The CDR3 nucleotides read TGTGCCAGTAAACCTAGGTACACTGAAGCTTTCTTT.